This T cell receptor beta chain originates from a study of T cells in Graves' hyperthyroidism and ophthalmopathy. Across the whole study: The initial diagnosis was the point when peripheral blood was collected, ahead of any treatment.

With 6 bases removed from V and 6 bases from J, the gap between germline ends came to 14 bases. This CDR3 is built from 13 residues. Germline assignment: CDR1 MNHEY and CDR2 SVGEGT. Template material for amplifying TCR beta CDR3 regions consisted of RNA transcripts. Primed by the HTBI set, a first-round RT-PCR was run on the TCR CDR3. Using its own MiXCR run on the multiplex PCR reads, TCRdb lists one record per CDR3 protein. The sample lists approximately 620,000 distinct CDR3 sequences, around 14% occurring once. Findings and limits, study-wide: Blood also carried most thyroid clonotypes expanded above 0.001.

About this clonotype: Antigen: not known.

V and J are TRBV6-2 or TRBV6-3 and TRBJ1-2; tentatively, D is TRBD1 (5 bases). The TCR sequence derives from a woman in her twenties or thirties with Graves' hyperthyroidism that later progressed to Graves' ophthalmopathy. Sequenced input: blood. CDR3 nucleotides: TGTGCCAGCAGGGACAACCACAATAATGGCTACACCTTC. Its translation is CASRDNHNNGYTF.